This T cell receptor beta chain was identified in a study of T cells in pancreatic ductal adenocarcinoma. General study points: Compared with tumor, blood showed more total productive templates and about 8.1-fold more clonotypes. Mean clonality was about 0.12 in tumors and roughly 0.066 in blood, not significantly different.

Produced via immunoSEQ multiplex PCR; TCRdb's table is partial and in-frame only. The sample has roughly 100,000 clones; nearly 95% are singletons. In regard to this clone: Its target is not known.

The selected patients with pancreatic ductal adenocarcinoma had surgery but no neoadjuvant therapy. Trimming left V 8 bases short and J 0 bases short, with 17 bases between. CDR3 length equals 15 residues. Germline V gene data show CDR1 as ENHRY and CDR2 as SYGVKD. The TCR was taken from a human donor with pancreatic ductal adenocarcinoma. The genes are TRBV10-3 and TRBJ2-7, with a possible D match to TRBD2 (7 bases). The sequencing sample was made of PBMCs. The CDR3 spells CAILGGLASSYEQYF. The CDR3 nucleotides are TGTGCCATCCTCGGGGGGCTAGCGAGCTCCTACGAGCAGTACTTC.